One sample yielded the 30 T cell receptor beta chains listed below, sequenced in a study of low-dose radiotherapy and immunotherapy resistance in tumors. TRAV- and TRBV-specific primers were used for first-strand cDNA, which covered alpha and beta chains. A roughly 20-cycle PCR with a constant-region primer and V-primer adapter amplified TCRs. TCRdb reprocessed the reads with MiXCR, giving one entry per CDR3 protein. The sample carries 12,000 to 15,000 distinct CDR3 sequences, about 77% recorded once. The receptors shown here come from a human donor with advanced metastatic prostate, ovarian, gallbladder or colorectal cancer (not recorded which). This table probably holds off-target reads from a library built for another chain.

This clonotype was seen only a few times. The chain joins TRBV5-5 to TRBJ1-2; maybe TRBD1 (5 bases). Trimming stripped 4 bases from V and 2 bases from J, with 15 bases between. The CDR3 length is 15 residues. From germline, CDR1 is SGHKS and CDR2 YYEKEE (reference sequence). In DNA form, the CDR3 reads TGTGCCAGCAGCGGTGGGCAGGGCGCAAACTATGGCTACACCTTC. It codes for CASSGGQGANYGYTF.

This clonotype is labeled hyperexpanded (1% or more). V is TRBV6-5 and J is TRBJ2-1; TRBD1 or TRBD2 may be the D gene (5 bases each). Per germline, CDR1 MNHEY and CDR2 SVGAGI. The CDR3 loop spans 14 amino acids. Trimming removed 5 bases from V and 3 bases from J, with 11 bases in between. The CDR3 spells CASSREGNYNEQFF. Written as DNA, the CDR3 is TGTGCCAGCAGTCGAGAGGGGAACTACAATGAGCAGTTCTTC.

The chain employs TRBV5-4 and TRBJ2-7, with 8 positions matching TRBD2. The CDR3 consists of 14 residues. Per germline, CDR1 SGHNT and CDR2 YYREEE (reference sequence). V gave up 4 bases and J gave up 3 bases; unmatched junction bases: 6. This CDR3 reads CASSPKRENYEQYF. CDR3 nucleotide sequence: TGTGCCAGCAGCCCCAAGCGGGAGAACTACGAGCAGTACTTC.

For this clonotype: Germline and junction disagree at one end, which may indicate a read error. The gene calls are TRBV5-1 and TRBJ2-7; TRBD1 aligns across 7 bases. This CDR3 has 19 amino acids. The germline CDR1 and CDR2 sequences are SGHRS and YFSETQ. CDR3 nucleotide sequence: TGTGCCAGCAGCTTGTTCAGGACAGGAGAGGTAGCTCTATCCTACGAGCAGTACTTC. This translates into CASSLFRTGEVALSYEQYF.

This chain uses TRBV27 with TRBJ1-5; TRBD1 matches 10 bases. The V and J ends lost 6 bases and 5 bases, in that order; junction bases with no gene match: 4. Germline V gene lookup returns CDR1 MNHEY and CDR2 SMNVEV (reference sequence). The CDR3 is made up of 14 amino acids. CDR3 sequence (DNA): TGTGCCAGCAGATCGACAGGGGGCTATCAGCCCCAGCATTTT. Its protein product is CASRSTGGYQPQHF.

The V call is TRBV7-6, the J call TRBJ2-1; maybe TRBD2 (6 bases). V lost 1 base to trimming and J lost 6 bases, with 16 bases between them. CDR3 size: 16 residues. In germline, CDR1 is SGHVS, CDR2 FNYEAQ. This CDR3 reads CASSLGGSGGTNEQFF. In nucleotides, the CDR3 is TGTGCCAGCAGCTTAGGTGGGAGTGGGGGGACCAATGAGCAGTTCTTC.

This chain connects TRBV5-4 to TRBJ2-2, with 9 nucleotides matching TRBD2. Trimming at V came to 3 bases and at J to 8 bases, leaving 8 bases not matched to a gene. CDR3 length: 15 amino acids. Germline-derived CDR1 and CDR2 are SGHNT and YYREEE (reference sequence). The CDR3 DNA is TGTGCCAGCAGCTCTGAGCGGGGGGCCACAGGGGAGCTGTTTTTT. Translating it yields CASSSERGATGELFF.

This chain joins TRBV6-6 and TRBJ2-5; no firm D call. V gave up 8 bases and J gave up 4 bases, with 14 bases separating them. The CDR3 has 13 residues. Per the germline V gene, CDR1 is MNHNY and CDR2 is SVGAGI (reference sequence). The CDR3, as DNA: TGTGCCAGCCAGGAGACACTTCGAGAGACCCAGTACTTC. It is translated as CASQETLRETQYF.

The rearrangement joins TRBV19 to TRBJ1-6; no firm D call. The length of the CDR3 is 12 residues. Germline assignment: CDR1 LNHDA and CDR2 SQIVND (reference sequence). Trimming took off 5 bases at V and 8 bases at J, with 7 bases between the two ends. CDR3 in amino acids: CASSSRDSPLHF. Written as DNA, the CDR3 is TGTGCCAGTAGTTCGAGGGATTCACCCCTCCACTTT. The entire variable domain, with the rest obtained from reference TRBV19 and TRBJ1-6, is as follows: DGGITQSPKYLFRKEGQNVTLSCEQNLNHDAMYWYRQDPGQGLRLIYYSQIVNDFQKGDIAEGYSVSREKKESFPLTVTSAQKNPTAFYLCASSSRDSPLHFGNGTRLTVT.

A remark on this clonotype: One end of the junction fails to match germline, which may point to a read error. As DNA, the CDR3 is TGTGCCAGCAGCTTGAGGGGTCCGAGGTACTTC. It yields the protein CASSLRGPRYF. The chain joins TRBV5-6 to TRBJ2-1; D may be TRBD1 (5 bases). The CDR3 totals 11 residues. Germline CDR1 reads SGHDT; CDR2 reads YYEEEE.

The chain carries TRBV19 and TRBJ1-2, with D maybe TRBD1 (5 bases). The CDR3 covers 14 residues. CDR1 and CDR2 (germline): LNHDA, SQIVND (reference sequence). The ends were cut back, 4 bases at V and 6 bases at J, with 15 bases in the middle. The CDR3 protein is CASSTLVRDDGYTF. The DNA for the CDR3 is TGTGCCAGTAGTACCCTCGTCAGGGACGATGGCTACACCTTC.

This chain uses TRBV7-9 with TRBJ2-7, with D hard to call. The CDR3 has 14 residues. Trimming took off 2 bases at V and 1 base at J, with 9 bases between the two ends. Germline CDR1 and CDR2: SEHNR and FQNEAQ (reference sequence). The CDR3 region has the DNA TGTGCCAGCAGCTTATTCCGGAAATCCTACGAGCAGTACTTC. Translated: CASSLFRKSYEQYF.

The chain carries TRBV29-1 and TRBJ1-3, with D uncertain. There are 12 residues in the CDR3. CDR1 and CDR2 from the germline V gene are SQVTM and ANQGSEA. Trimming left V 4 bases short and J 2 bases short, with 6 bases between. Here the CDR3 DNA reads TGCAGCGTTGTGTCTACTGGAAACACCATATATTTT. The encoded protein is CSVVSTGNTIYF.

The V and J genes are TRBV6-2 or TRBV6-3 and TRBJ2-7, with a possible D match to TRBD2 (5 bases). V gave up 2 bases and J gave up 0 bases, with 11 bases separating them. The CDR3 is 15 residues long. Per germline, CDR1 MNHEY and CDR2 SVGEGT. CDR3 loop: CASSYGSGSSYEQYF. The DNA of the CDR3 is TGTGCCAGCAGTTACGGATCGGGAAGCTCCTACGAGCAGTACTTC.

The rearrangement uses TRBV25-1 and TRBJ1-4; the D is unclear. Between the trimmed V and J ends, which lost 6 bases and 8 bases, there was a span of 13 bases. This CDR3 has 13 residues. Per the germline V gene, CDR1 is MGHDK and CDR2 is SYGVNS. CDR3 sequence reads: CASRDRGREKLFF. Written as DNA, the CDR3 is TGTGCCAGCAGAGACCGCGGCAGGGAAAAACTGTTTTTT.

The chain couples TRBV7-2 to TRBJ2-3; D tentatively fits TRBD1 or TRBD2 (5 bases each). The CDR3 is made up of 14 amino acids. V was shortened by 1 base and J by 6 bases, with 11 bases between the two germline ends. Per the germline V gene, CDR1 is SGHTA and CDR2 is FQGNSA. The CDR3, as DNA: TGTGCCAGCAGCTTAGACGGGGCGAGCGATACGCAGTATTTT. It is translated as CASSLDGASDTQYF. The full variable domain, with the rest looked up from reference TRBV7-2 and TRBJ2-3, is GAGVSQSPSNKVTEKGKDVELRCDPISGHTALYWYRQSLGQGLEFLIYFQGNSAPDKSGLPSDRFSAERTGGSVSTLTIQRTQQEDSAVYLCASSLDGASDTQYFGPGTRLTVL.

This chain connects TRBV6-5 to TRBJ2-7, with TRBD1 matching over 8 bases. This CDR3 region has 14 residues. Germline trimming cut 4 bases from V and 2 bases from J; bases unmatched to any gene: 4. Germline V gives CDR1 MNHEY, CDR2 SVGAGI. The DNA of the CDR3 is TGTGCCAGCAGTTTCAGGGGGCTCACCTACGAGCAGTACTTC. Its protein product is CASSFRGLTYEQYF.

This clonotype was counted a single time. V gene TRBV29-1 combines with J gene TRBJ1-2; D gene ambiguous. V shed 6 bases and J shed 6 bases, with 11 bases lying between them. CDR1 and CDR2 (germline): SQVTM, ANQGSEA. This CDR3 region has 11 residues. The CDR3 region has the DNA TGCAGCGTCGGAGGCTGGGATGGCTACACCTTC. It is translated as CSVGGWDGYTF.

This clonotype appeared a single time. The chain has TRBV12-3 or TRBV12-4 and TRBJ1-2, with 9 bases that match TRBD1. This CDR3 comprises 17 residues. Unmatched junction bases numbered 18, after V lost 5 bases and J lost 8 bases. CDR3 nucleotides: TGTGCCAGCAGTCTCCTCCCCCCCCGGACAGGGGAGTACGGCTACACCTTC. It translates to CASSLLPPRTGEYGYTF.

This clonotype showed up just a few times. J is TRBJ2-3 and V is TRBV29-1; the match to TRBD2 covers 12 bases. J gave up 7 bases and V 3 bases, and 17 bases lay outside the gene matches. Germline V lookup: CDR1 SQVTM, CDR2 ANQGSEA. This CDR3 comprises 18 residues. The CDR3 is CSVEASSGGARALNTQYF. The CDR3 bases are TGCAGCGTTGAGGCGTCTAGCGGGGGGGCCAGGGCGTTGAATACGCAGTATTTT.

This clonotype was seen more than once but under ten times. The V and J genes are TRBV19 and TRBJ1-5; D gene unclear. Germline CDR1 is LNHDA and CDR2 is SQIVND (reference sequence). The CDR3 contains 13 residues. Trimming stripped 4 bases from V and 5 bases from J, with 9 bases between. CDR3 sequence: CASSTGPDQPQHF. The CDR3, as DNA: TGTGCCAGTAGTACTGGGCCGGATCAGCCCCAGCATTTT.

The genes are TRBV11-1 and TRBJ2-7, with D perhaps TRBD1 (6 bases). The CDR3 contains 17 residues. Germline CDR1 is SGHAT and CDR2 is FQDESV (reference sequence). V lost 2 bases and J 3 bases, leaving 20 bases between the germline ends. In DNA, the CDR3 is TGTGCCAGCAGCTTATCTGGGGGCGAGATGGGATTCTACGAGCAGTACTTC. Amino acids: CASSLSGGEMGFYEQYF.

The J gene is TRBJ2-1, the V gene TRBV9, with TRBD1 as a possible D gene (6 bases). The germline V gene has CDR1 SGDLS and CDR2 YYNGEE. V dropped 1 base and J dropped 5 bases, with 13 bases sitting between them. This CDR3 is 15 amino acids long. The CDR3 loop is CASSVRGGPNNEQFF. The CDR3 nucleotides read TGTGCCAGCAGCGTAAGAGGGGGACCTAACAATGAGCAGTTCTTC.

The chain is built from TRBV5-1 and TRBJ1-1; possible D gene TRBD1, 5 bases. Germline assignment: CDR1 SGHRS and CDR2 YFSETQ. The CDR3 is made up of 15 amino acids. V shed 3 bases and J shed 1 base, with 13 bases lying between them. The CDR3 loop is CASSWTGTGNTEAFF. In DNA form, the CDR3 reads TGCGCCAGCAGCTGGACCGGGACCGGGAACACTGAAGCTTTCTTT. Full variable domain (outside the CDR3, taken from reference TRBV5-1 and TRBJ1-1): KAGVTQTPRYLIKTRGQQVTLSCSPISGHRSVSWYQQTPGQGLQFLFEYFSETQRNKGNFPGRFSGRQFSNSRSEMNVSTLELGDSALYLCASSWTGTGNTEAFFGQGTRLTVV.

In its sample, this clonotype was seen a few times. This sequence joins TRBV18 and TRBJ1-6; TRBD1 matches at 10 bases. The CDR3 extends over 14 amino acids. After removal of 4 bases from V and 11 bases from J, the junction contained 5 bases not matched to a gene. From germline, CDR1 is KGHSH and CDR2 LQKENI. This CDR3 reads CASSLGTGEPPLHF. In DNA, the CDR3 is TGTGCCAGCTCACTCGGGACAGGGGAACCACCCCTCCACTTT.

The chain is built from TRBV19 and TRBJ1-6, with D uncertain. This CDR3 is 16 amino acids long. CDR1 and CDR2 (germline): LNHDA, SQIVND (reference sequence). Trimming removed 6 bases at V and 0 bases at J, with 12 bases between. The CDR3 DNA reads TGTGCCAGTAGGGAGACGCTAAACTCCTATAATTCACCCCTCCACTTT. Protein sequence: CASRETLNSYNSPLHF.

This chain uses TRBV5-1 with TRBJ1-6; D call uncertain. The V end lost 0 bases, the J end lost 9 bases, and 7 bases lay between the germline ends. This CDR3 comprises 13 residues. Germline V gene sequence: CDR1 SGHRS, CDR2 YFSETQ. The CDR3 protein is CASSLERSSPLHF. CDR3 bases: TGCGCCAGCAGCTTGGAGCGGTCTTCACCCCTCCACTTT.

The CDR3 region is CATGTGTAGELFF. The CDR3 DNA reads as TGTGCCACGGGCACAGGGACGGCTGGGGAGCTGTTTTTT. The rearrangement uses TRBV12-3 or TRBV12-4 and TRBJ2-2; D might be TRBD1 (6 bases). Trimming cost V 10 bases and J 8 bases, with 17 bases left between them. CDR3 length: 13 amino acids.

The gene calls are TRBV5-6 and TRBJ1-5; possible D gene TRBD1, 5 bases. Germline CDR1 SGHDT, CDR2 YYEEEE. The CDR3 contains 15 residues. Trimming cost V 0 bases and J 7 bases, with 14 bases left between them. CDR3 sequence: CASSLGQPAGQPQHF. CDR3 sequence (DNA): TGTGCCAGCAGCTTGGGACAGCCGGCGGGGCAGCCCCAGCATTTT.

V and J are TRBV4-2 and TRBJ2-2; 9 nucleotides align to TRBD2. Germline assignment: CDR1 LGHNA and CDR2 YNFKEQ. The CDR3 has 16 residues. The V and J ends lost 4 bases and 0 bases, in that order; junction bases with no gene match: 3. The CDR3 here is CASSRGTSTNTGELFF. The CDR3 nucleotides are TGTGCCAGCAGCCGGGGGACTAGCACGAACACCGGGGAGCTGTTTTTT.